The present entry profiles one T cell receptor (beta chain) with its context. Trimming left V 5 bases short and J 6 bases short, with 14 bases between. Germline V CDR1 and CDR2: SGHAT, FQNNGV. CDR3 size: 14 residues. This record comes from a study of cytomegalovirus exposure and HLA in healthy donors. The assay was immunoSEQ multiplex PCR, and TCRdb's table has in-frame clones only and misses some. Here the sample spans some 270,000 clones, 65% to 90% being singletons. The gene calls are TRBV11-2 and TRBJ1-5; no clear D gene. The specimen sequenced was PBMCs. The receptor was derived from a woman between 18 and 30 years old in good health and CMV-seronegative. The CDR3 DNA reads TGTGCCAGCAGCCTAGGCTCCGGGTTTCAGCCCCAGCATTTT. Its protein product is CASSLGSGFQPQHF.